The rows below give T cell receptor beta chains drawn from one sample of a study of blood T cells in healthy people across ages. From the 5' RACE reads, TCRdb called clonotypes with MiXCR, one entry per CDR3 protein. The sample records 870,000 or so distinct CDR3 sequences, under 30% being singletons. Material: blood. The origin of the receptors is a woman aged 80 or over in good health. Each CDR3 is given with its conserved first and last residue. A D gene is named only where the DNA matches it firmly. Where a row states a size, it is once, few, many or the class of an expanded clone; other rows omit it.

d_call j_call v_call clone_size cdr3_aa cdr3_nt
TRBD1 TRBJ1-1 TRBV20-1 few CSVPDRGRFTSEAFF TGCAGTGTCCCGGACAGGGGGCGTTTTACCTCTGAAGCTTTCTTT
TRBD1 TRBJ1-4 TRBV5-1 few CASSLWPGQGLEKLFF TGCGCCAGCAGCTTGTGGCCGGGACAGGGTCTAGAAAAACTGTTTTTT
TRBD2 TRBJ2-3 TRBV24-1 many CATSDRSGGKSTDTQYF TGTGCCACCAGTGACCGGAGCGGGGGAAAAAGCACAGATACGCAGTATTTT
TRBD1 TRBJ1-6 TRBV30 NA CAWSATTGVNSPLHF TGTGCCTGGAGTGCCACGACAGGGGTGAATTCACCCCTCCACTTT
NA TRBJ2-1 TRBV5-1 many CASSLGQMNEQFF TGCGCCAGCAGCTTGGGGCAGATGAATGAGCAGTTCTTC
TRBD1 TRBJ1-2 TRBV10-3 NA CAIGTGQGIDGYTF TGTGCCATCGGAACGGGACAGGGGATAGATGGCTACACCTTC
TRBD1 TRBJ2-7 TRBV20-1 NA CSARVGQGGSNEQYF TGCAGTGCTAGAGTAGGACAGGGAGGAAGCAATGAGCAGTACTTC
TRBD2 TRBJ2-1 TRBV27 many CASSSAGGSSYNEQFF TGTGCCAGCAGTTCAGCGGGGGGAAGCTCCTACAATGAGCAGTTCTTC
NA TRBJ2-5 TRBV10-3 many CAISPANEQYF TGTGCCATCAGCCCTGCGAATGAGCAGTACTTC
TRBD1 TRBJ2-7 TRBV25-1 many CASSDTGAFRGQYF TGTGCCAGCAGTGATACAGGGGCGTTCCGGGGGCAGTACTTC
TRBD1 TRBJ2-2 TRBV3-1 NA CASRNMGQTTGELFF TGTGCCAGCCGTAACATGGGACAGACCACCGGGGAGCTGTTTTTT
TRBD1 TRBJ2-5 TRBV10-3 few CAISDVRPTGEYF TGTGCCATCAGTGATGTGAGGCCAACAGGGGAGTACTTC
NA TRBJ1-1 TRBV24-1 few CATSEGGQGNTEAFF TGTGCCACCAGTGAAGGGGGTCAAGGGAACACTGAAGCTTTCTTT
NA TRBJ2-1 TRBV10-3 many CAISAEGGDYNEQFF TGTGCCATCAGTGCCGAAGGGGGTGATTACAATGAGCAGTTCTTC
TRBD1 TRBJ1-1 TRBV7-2 NA CASSPQGDDTEAFF TGTGCCAGCAGCCCCCAGGGGGATGACACTGAAGCTTTCTTT
NA TRBJ2-4 TRBV7-9 many CASTRSGYLQYF TGTGCCAGCACCCGTAGCGGATACCTTCAGTACTTC
NA TRBJ1-2 TRBV9 few CASSAGTPVFGYTF TGTGCCAGCAGCGCCGGGACGCCGGTTTTCGGCTACACCTTC
NA TRBJ2-3 TRBV6-6 many CASSGHQTDTQYF TGTGCCAGCTCGGGACATCAAACAGATACGCAGTATTTT
NA TRBJ1-1 TRBV12-3/TRBV12-4 few CASSLGAGEAFF TGTGCCAGCAGTTTAGGGGCAGGGGAAGCTTTCTTT
NA TRBJ2-1 TRBV7-3 NA CASSLRRAPYNEQFF TGTGCCAGCAGCCTCAGGAGGGCCCCCTACAATGAGCAGTTCTTC
NA TRBJ2-1 TRBV6-5 few CASSLFAKLPSSYNEQFF TGTGCCAGCAGTTTATTCGCAAAATTACCCTCCTCCTACAATGAGCAGTTCTTC
NA TRBJ2-3 TRBV20-1 NA CSARAPVRATDTQYF TGCAGTGCTAGAGCCCCGGTCAGGGCGACAGATACGCAGTATTTT
NA TRBJ2-5 TRBV6-2/TRBV6-3 many CASSQTGLKETQYF TGTGCCAGCAGCCAGACGGGACTTAAAGAGACCCAGTACTTC
NA TRBJ1-5 TRBV20-1 NA CSARVSGPGAPNQPQHF TGCAGTGCTAGAGTTTCAGGCCCGGGGGCGCCGAATCAGCCCCAGCATTTT
NA TRBJ2-3 TRBV28 few CASSPRAGTTDTQYF TGTGCCAGCAGTCCTAGGGCGGGGACCACAGATACGCAGTATTTT
NA TRBJ1-1 TRBV7-9 few CASTGGVSATEAFF TGTGCCAGCACCGGCGGGGTATCAGCCACTGAAGCTTTCTTT
NA TRBJ2-2 TRBV21-1 few CASSKTEDRADEFGELFF TGTGCCAGCAGCAAAACGGAGGACAGGGCGGATGAATTCGGGGAGCTGTTTTTT
TRBD1 TRBJ2-3 TRBV6-5 NA CASSLGTGGATDTQYF TGTGCCAGCAGTCTAGGGACAGGGGGCGCGACAGATACGCAGTATTTT